These T cell receptor beta chains were read from a single sample in a study of cytomegalovirus exposure and HLA in healthy donors. Assay used: immunoSEQ multiplex PCR; TCRdb lists only in-frame clones, some missing. The repertoire holds about 200,000 clones, roughly 73% seen once, with 1.8% in the top ten. Specimen: PBMCs. The receptors were sampled from a woman aged 25 to 39 in good health and CMV-seronegative. Each CDR3 is given with its conserved first and last residue. A D gene is named only where the DNA matches it firmly. A clone size is listed for some rows: how often the clone was seen (once, few, many), or a class if it is expanded.

size,J,D,V,CDR3,DNA
.,TRBJ2-5,.,TRBV11-2,CASSLLSGLIKETQYF,TGTGCCAGCAGCTTACTGTCAGGGCTGATCAAAGAGACCCAGTACTTC
once,TRBJ2-3,TRBD1,TRBV15,CATSRYRGPLTDTQYF,TGTGCCACCAGCAGATACAGGGGACCCCTAACAGATACGCAGTATTTT
once,TRBJ2-3,.,TRBV9,CASSVAGDTQYF,TGTGCCAGCAGCGTAGCGGGAGATACGCAGTATTTT
.,TRBJ1-2,TRBD1,TRBV5-4,CASSWDRGGYGYTF,TGTGCCAGCAGCTGGGACAGGGGGGGATATGGCTACACCTTC
once,TRBJ2-7,.,TRBV27,CASSSFDTISSYEQYF,TGTGCCAGCAGTTCCTTCGACACGATCAGCTCCTACGAGCAGTACTTC
.,TRBJ2-2,.,TRBV4-2,CASSQVGWGRVNTGELFF,TGTGCCAGCAGCCAAGTGGGATGGGGCAGGGTTAACACCGGGGAGCTGTTTTTT
.,TRBJ2-2,TRBD1,TRBV11-2,CASSLMGTGATGELFF,TGTGCCAGCAGCTTAATGGGGACAGGAGCCACCGGGGAGCTGTTTTTT
.,TRBJ2-5,TRBD2,TRBV7-9,CASSPRLAEIQETQYF,TGTGCCAGCAGCCCCCGACTAGCGGAGATTCAAGAGACCCAGTACTTC
.,TRBJ2-4,TRBD2,TRBV6-1,CASRRLAGGKAIQYF,TGTGCCAGCAGAAGACTAGCGGGGGGAAAGGCCATTCAGTACTTC
.,TRBJ2-1,TRBD1,TRBV5-1,CASSWDRRDEQFF,TGCGCCAGCAGCTGGGACAGGCGAGATGAGCAGTTCTTC
.,TRBJ2-2,.,TRBV5-5,CASSQTSRTVNTGELFF,TGTGCCAGCAGCCAAACGTCTAGGACAGTCAACACCGGGGAGCTGTTTTTT
.,TRBJ1-4,TRBD1,TRBV4-1,CASSPPGQKNEKLFF,TGCGCCAGCAGCCCACCGGGACAGAAAAATGAAAAACTGTTTTTT
.,TRBJ2-7,TRBD2,TRBV6-5,CASSLGLAGAYEQYF,TGTGCCAGCAGTTTGGGACTAGCGGGAGCCTACGAGCAGTACTTC
.,TRBJ1-5,TRBD1,TRBV19,CASSWDSTNQPQHF,TGTGCCAGTAGTTGGGACAGTACGAATCAGCCCCAGCATTTT
.,TRBJ1-2,.,TRBV19,CASSMTPRGGGYTF,TGTGCCAGTAGTATGACCCCCCGGGGAGGTGGCTACACCTTC
.,TRBJ1-2,TRBD1,TRBV30,CAWSRTGGFYGYTF,TGTGCCTGGAGTCGGACAGGGGGCTTCTATGGCTACACCTTC
once,TRBJ2-2,TRBD2,TRBV19,CASSTGGTGELFF,TGTGCCAGTAGTACGGGGGGCACCGGGGAGCTGTTTTTT
.,TRBJ1-2,TRBD1,TRBV6-4,CASSGQGDYGYTF,TGTGCCAGCAGCGGACAGGGTGACTATGGCTACACCTTC
.,TRBJ2-1,.,TRBV6-4,CASSAELGWEQFF,TGTGCCAGCAGTGCCGAACTAGGGTGGGAGCAGTTCTTC
.,TRBJ2-7,TRBD1,TRBV6-1,CASSEALGTGSYEQYF,TGTGCCAGCAGTGAAGCGCTAGGGACAGGGTCCTACGAGCAGTACTTC
few,TRBJ1-5,TRBD1,TRBV5-1,CASSRQGGNQPQHF,TGCGCCAGCAGCCGACAGGGTGGCAATCAGCCCCAGCATTTT
.,TRBJ2-2,TRBD1,TRBV7-9,CASSLPLPGQGATGELFF,TGTGCCAGCAGCTTACCATTACCGGGACAGGGGGCCACCGGGGAGCTGTTTTTT
.,TRBJ1-5,TRBD1,TRBV2,CASRETGGGQPQHF,TGTGCCAGCAGGGAGACAGGGGGTGGGCAGCCCCAGCATTTT
once,TRBJ1-5,TRBD1,TRBV30,CAWSGRLQGAGNQPQHF,TGTGCCTGGAGTGGACGTTTACAGGGGGCTGGCAATCAGCCCCAGCATTTT
.,TRBJ2-1,TRBD1,TRBV7-2,CASSFDRGFNEQFF,TGTGCCAGCAGCTTCGACAGGGGATTTAATGAGCAGTTCTTC
.,TRBJ2-7,.,TRBV7-6,CASSFGGSGYEQYF,TGTGCCAGCAGCTTTGGGGGCTCGGGCTACGAGCAGTACTTC
.,TRBJ1-2,.,TRBV5-1,CASSLLQGGNYGYTF,TGCGCCAGCAGCTTGTTACAGGGTGGAAACTATGGCTACACCTTC
.,TRBJ2-2,TRBD1,TRBV25-1,CASSDPGQGFTGELFF,TGTGCCAGCAGTGACCCGGGACAGGGATTCACCGGGGAGCTGTTTTTT